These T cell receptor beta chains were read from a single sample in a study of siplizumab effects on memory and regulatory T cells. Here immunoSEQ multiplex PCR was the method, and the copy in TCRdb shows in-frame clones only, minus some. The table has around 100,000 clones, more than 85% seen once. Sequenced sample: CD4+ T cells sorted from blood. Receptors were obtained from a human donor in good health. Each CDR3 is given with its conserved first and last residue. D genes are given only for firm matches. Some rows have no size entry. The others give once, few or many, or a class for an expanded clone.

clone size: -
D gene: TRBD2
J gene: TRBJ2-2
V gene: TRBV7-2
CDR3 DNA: TGTGCCAGCAGCTTAGAATCTAGCGGCGTTGGTACCGGGGAGCTGTTTTTT
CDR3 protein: CASSLESSGVGTGELFF

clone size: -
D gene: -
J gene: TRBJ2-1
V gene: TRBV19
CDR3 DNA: TGTGCCAGTAGTATAGACCCCCCTTGGCAGAGGTACAATGAGCAGTTCTTC
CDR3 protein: CASSIDPPWQRYNEQFF

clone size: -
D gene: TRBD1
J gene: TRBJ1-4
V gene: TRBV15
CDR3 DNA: TGTGCCACCAGCAGAGGACTAAGCGCGGGACAGCCGAATGAAAAACTGTTTTTT
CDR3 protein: CATSRGLSAGQPNEKLFF

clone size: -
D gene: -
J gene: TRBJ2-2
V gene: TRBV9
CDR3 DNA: TGTGCCAGCAGCGTAGGGGTGGGAAGGAGCACCGGGGAGCTGTTTTTT
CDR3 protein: CASSVGVGRSTGELFF

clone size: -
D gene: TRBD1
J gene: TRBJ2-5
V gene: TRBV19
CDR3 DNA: TGTGCCAGTAGTAGGGACAGGGGATACGAGACCCAGTACTTC
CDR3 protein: CASSRDRGYETQYF

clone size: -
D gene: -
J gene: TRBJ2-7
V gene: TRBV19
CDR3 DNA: TGTGCCAGTAGTATTGAGTCACTCCCCTACGAGCAGTACTTC
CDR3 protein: CASSIESLPYEQYF

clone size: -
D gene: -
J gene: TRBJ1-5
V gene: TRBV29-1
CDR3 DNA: TGCAGCGTTTCTCCCCCCGGAAGCAATCAGCCCCAGCATTTT
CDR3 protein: CSVSPPGSNQPQHF

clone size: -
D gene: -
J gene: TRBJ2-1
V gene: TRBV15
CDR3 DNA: TGTGCCACCAGCAGAGGACGAGCCTACAATGAGCAGTTCTTC
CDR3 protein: CATSRGRAYNEQFF

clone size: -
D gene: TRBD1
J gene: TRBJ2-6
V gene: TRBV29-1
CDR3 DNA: TGCAGCGTTGAGTGGGACAGTTTTATCTCTGGGGCCAACGTCCTGACTTTC
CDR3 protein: CSVEWDSFISGANVLTF

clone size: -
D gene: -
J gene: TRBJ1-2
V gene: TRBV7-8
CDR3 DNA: TGTGCCAGCAGCTTCAGCCCTAAAAAGATCATGAACTATGGCTACACCTTC
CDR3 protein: CASSFSPKKIMNYGYTF

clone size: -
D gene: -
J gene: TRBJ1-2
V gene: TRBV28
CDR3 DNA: TGTGCCAGCAGTTTCGGCGGAGATGGCTACACCTTC
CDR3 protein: CASSFGGDGYTF

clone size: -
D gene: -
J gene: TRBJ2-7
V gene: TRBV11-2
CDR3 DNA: TGTGCCAGCGGCCCTAAATACTACGAGCAGTACTTC
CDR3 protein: CASGPKYYEQYF

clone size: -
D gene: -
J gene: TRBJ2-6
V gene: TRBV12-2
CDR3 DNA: TGTGCAAGTCGCGACAACGTCTCCACACAAAGTCGGGCCAACGTCCTGACTTTC
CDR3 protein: CASRDNVSTQSRANVLTF

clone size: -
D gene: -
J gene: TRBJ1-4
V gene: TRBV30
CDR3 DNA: TGTGCCTGGAGTGTGAATGAAAAACTGTTTTTT
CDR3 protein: CAWSVNEKLFF

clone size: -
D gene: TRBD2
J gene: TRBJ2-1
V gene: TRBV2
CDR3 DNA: TGTGCCAGCAGGCGACTAGCGGGAGTAGGGAATGAGCAGTTCTTC
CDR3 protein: CASRRLAGVGNEQFF

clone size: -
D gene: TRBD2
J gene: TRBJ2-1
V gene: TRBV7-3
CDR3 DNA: TGTGCCAGCAGCTCAGCCGGGACTAGAGGCTACAATGAGCAGTTCTTC
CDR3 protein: CASSSAGTRGYNEQFF

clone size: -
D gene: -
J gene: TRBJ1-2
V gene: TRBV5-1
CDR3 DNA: TGCGCCAGCAGCTTGAGTACATCTCTATATGGCTACACCTTC
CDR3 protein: CASSLSTSLYGYTF

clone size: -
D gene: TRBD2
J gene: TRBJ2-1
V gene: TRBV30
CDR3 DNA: TGTGCCACGAGCGGGAGCTCCTACAATGAGCAGTTCTTC
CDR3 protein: CATSGSSYNEQFF

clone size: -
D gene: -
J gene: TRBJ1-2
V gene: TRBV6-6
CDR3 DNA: TGTGCCAGCAGTCGGACAGTACGTAACTATGGCTACACCTTC
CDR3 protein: CASSRTVRNYGYTF

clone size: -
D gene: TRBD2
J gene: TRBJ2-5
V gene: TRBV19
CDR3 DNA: TGTGCCAGTAGTATAGACCGAGGACTAGCGGAAGAGACCCAGTACTTC
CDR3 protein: CASSIDRGLAEETQYF

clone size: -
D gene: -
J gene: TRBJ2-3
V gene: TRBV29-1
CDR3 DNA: TGCAGCGTCCCTTACGGCACACGAGGGGATACGCAGTATTTT
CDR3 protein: CSVPYGTRGDTQYF

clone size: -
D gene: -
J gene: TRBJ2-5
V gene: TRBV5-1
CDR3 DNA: TGCGCCAGCAGCTTGATGTTGGCGGAACAAGAGACCCAGTACTTC
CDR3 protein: CASSLMLAEQETQYF

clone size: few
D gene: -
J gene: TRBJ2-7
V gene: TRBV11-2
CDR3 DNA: TGTGCCAGCAGCTTAGACATCCACTACGAGCAGTACTTC
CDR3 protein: CASSLDIHYEQYF

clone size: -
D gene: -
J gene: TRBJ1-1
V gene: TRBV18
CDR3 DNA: TGTGCCAGCTCATCGGAGCGGAAGAACACTGAAGCTTTCTTT
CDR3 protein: CASSSERKNTEAFF

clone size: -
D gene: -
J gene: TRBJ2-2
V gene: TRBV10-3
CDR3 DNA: TGTGCCATCAGTAGCACGAACACCGGGGAGCTGTTTTTT
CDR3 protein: CAISSTNTGELFF

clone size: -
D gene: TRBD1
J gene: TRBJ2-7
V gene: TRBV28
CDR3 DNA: TGTGCCAGCAGTTTTTTAGACAGGGAAAGCTACGAGCAGTACTTC
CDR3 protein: CASSFLDRESYEQYF

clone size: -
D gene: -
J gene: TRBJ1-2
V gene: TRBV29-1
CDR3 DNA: TGCAGCGTTGAAGCAACAGGGTCTAGAAACTATGGCTACACCTTC
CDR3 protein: CSVEATGSRNYGYTF

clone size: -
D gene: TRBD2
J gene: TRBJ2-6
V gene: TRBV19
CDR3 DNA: TGTGCCAGTAGTACCCAATTTCCCACCCCCAAGACTAGCGGAGAATGGTATGGGGCCAACGTCCTGACTTTC
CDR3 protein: CASSTQFPTPKTSGEWYGANVLTF

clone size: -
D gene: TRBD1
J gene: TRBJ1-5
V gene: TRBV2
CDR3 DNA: TGTGCCAGCAACCGGGACAGGGGATTTCAGCCCCAGCATTTT
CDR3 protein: CASNRDRGFQPQHF

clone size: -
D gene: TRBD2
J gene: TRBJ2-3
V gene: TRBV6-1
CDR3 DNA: TGTGCCAGCAGGGGACTAGCGGGAGCATTAGATACGCAGTATTTT
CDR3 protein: CASRGLAGALDTQYF

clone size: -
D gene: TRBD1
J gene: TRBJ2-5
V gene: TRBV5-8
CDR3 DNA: TGTGCCAGCAGCCTACCCCCGGGGACAGGGGGCGATGAGACCCAGTACTTC
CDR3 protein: CASSLPPGTGGDETQYF

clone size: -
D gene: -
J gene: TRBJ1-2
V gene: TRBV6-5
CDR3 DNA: TGTGCCAGCAGTTACGGGGGTGGCTACACCTTC
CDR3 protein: CASSYGGGYTF

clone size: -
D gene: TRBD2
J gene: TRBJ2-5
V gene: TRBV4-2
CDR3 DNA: TGTGCCAGCAGCCAAGATCTAGCTACGGCGGGGGAGCTGCGGGAGACCCAGTACTTC
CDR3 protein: CASSQDLATAGELRETQYF

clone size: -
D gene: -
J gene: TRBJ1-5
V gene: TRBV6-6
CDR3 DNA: TGTGCCAGCAGAGCCTTCTCCAGGGGTGATCAGCCCCAGCATTTT
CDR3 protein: CASRAFSRGDQPQHF

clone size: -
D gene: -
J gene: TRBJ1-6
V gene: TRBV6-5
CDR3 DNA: TGTGCCAGCAGTTGGCAGGGACATTCACCCCTCCACTTT
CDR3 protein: CASSWQGHSPLHF

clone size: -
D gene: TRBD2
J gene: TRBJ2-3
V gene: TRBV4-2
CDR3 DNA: TGTGCCAGCAGCCGAGTAGCGGGAGTGTTGGCAGATACGCAGTATTTT
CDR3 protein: CASSRVAGVLADTQYF

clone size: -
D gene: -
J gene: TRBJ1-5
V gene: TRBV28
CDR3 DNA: TGTGCCAGCAGCCTCAATAGGTTAGGGGCCCGAAGCAATCAGCCCCAGCATTTT
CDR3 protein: CASSLNRLGARSNQPQHF

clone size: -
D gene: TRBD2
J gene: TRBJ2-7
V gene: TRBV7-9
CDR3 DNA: TGTGCCAGCAGCTTCTTAGCGGGGTCCTACGAGCAGTACTTC
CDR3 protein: CASSFLAGSYEQYF

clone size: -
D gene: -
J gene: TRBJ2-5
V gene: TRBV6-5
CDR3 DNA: TGTGCCAGCAGGTCGACTGTCCAAGAGACCCAGTACTTC
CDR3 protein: CASRSTVQETQYF

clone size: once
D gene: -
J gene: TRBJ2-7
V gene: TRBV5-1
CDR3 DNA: TGCGCCAGCAGCCCGACAGGCTCCTACGAGCAGTACTTC
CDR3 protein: CASSPTGSYEQYF

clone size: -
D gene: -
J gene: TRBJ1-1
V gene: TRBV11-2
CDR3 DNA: TGTGCCAGCAGGGCACGGGGCATGAACACTGAAGCTTTCTTT
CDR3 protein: CASRARGMNTEAFF

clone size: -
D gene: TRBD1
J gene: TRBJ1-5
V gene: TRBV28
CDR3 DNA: TGTGCCAGCACAACAGGGGGGGTTCAGCCCCAGCATTTT
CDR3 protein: CASTTGGVQPQHF

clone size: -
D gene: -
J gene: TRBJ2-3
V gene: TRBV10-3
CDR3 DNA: TGTGCCATCAGTGGGGTAACAGATACGCAGTATTTT
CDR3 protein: CAISGVTDTQYF

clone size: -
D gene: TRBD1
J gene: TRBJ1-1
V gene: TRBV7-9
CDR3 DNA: TGTGCCAGCAGCTTGACAGGGGTAGGTGAAGCTTTCTTT
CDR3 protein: CASSLTGVGEAFF

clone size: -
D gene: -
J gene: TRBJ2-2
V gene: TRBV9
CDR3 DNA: TGTGCCAGCAGCGTAGCGAAGGGGGGCGCCGGGGAGCTGTTTTTT
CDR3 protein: CASSVAKGGAGELFF

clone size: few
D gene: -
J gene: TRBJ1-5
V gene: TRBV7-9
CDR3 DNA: TGTGCCAGCAGCTTGAGCAGCAATCAGCCCCAGCATTTT
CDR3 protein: CASSLSSNQPQHF

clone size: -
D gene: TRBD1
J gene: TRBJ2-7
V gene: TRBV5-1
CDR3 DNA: TGCGCCAGCAGCTTTACAGGGGGCTCCTACGAGCAGTACTTC
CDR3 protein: CASSFTGGSYEQYF

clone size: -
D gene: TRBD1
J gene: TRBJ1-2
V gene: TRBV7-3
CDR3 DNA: TGTGCCAGCAGCTTTCAGGGGGCAAAAGGCTATGGCTACACCTTC
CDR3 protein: CASSFQGAKGYGYTF

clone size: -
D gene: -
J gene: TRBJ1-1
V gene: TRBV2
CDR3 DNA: TGTGCCAGCAGTGAGAATTGGGGTACTGAAGCTTTCTTT
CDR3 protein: CASSENWGTEAFF

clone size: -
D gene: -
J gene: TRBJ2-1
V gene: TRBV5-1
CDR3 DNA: TGCGCCAGCAGCTCTCGCTCGTCTTGGCTTTCGGACAACCGCAATGAGCAGTTCTTC
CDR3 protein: CASSSRSSWLSDNRNEQFF

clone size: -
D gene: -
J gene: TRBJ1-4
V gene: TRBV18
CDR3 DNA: TGTGCCAGCTCAGCGGACCGGGACTGGAATGAAAAACTGTTTTTT
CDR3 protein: CASSADRDWNEKLFF

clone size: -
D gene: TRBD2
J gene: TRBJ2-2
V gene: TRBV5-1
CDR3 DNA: TGCGCCAGCTTTTTGGCGGGAGGGCACACCGGGGAGCTGTTTTTT
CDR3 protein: CASFLAGGHTGELFF

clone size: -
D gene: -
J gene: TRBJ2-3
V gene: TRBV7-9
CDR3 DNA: TGTGCCAGCAGCTTAGGAGGGCGGGTAGTAACAGATACGCAGTATTTT
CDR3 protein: CASSLGGRVVTDTQYF